This section outlines one T cell receptor (beta chain) sequence together with its context. This record belongs to a study of Ad26.COV2.S vaccination and SARS-CoV-2 variants. Indicated treatment: some 20 received Ad26.COV2.S at low or high dose, single or two shots; five or six received placebo; per-sample allocation not given. Samples analyzed were those drawn on day 63 after the first vaccine or placebo injection. Libraries were prepared by immunoSEQ multiplex PCR; TCRdb keeps only in-frame clonotypes and omits some of them. Seen here are 300,000 to 400,000 clones, about 88% observed once, and the top ten hold around 10%. The starting material was peripheral blood, obtained in a trial of Ad26.COV2.S vaccine versus placebo. The clonotype originates from a person aged 18-60 years who received the Ad26.COV2.S COVID-19 vaccine or a placebo.

CDR3 residues: CASSDGDQPQHF. The CDR3 DNA reads as TGCGCCAGCAGTGATGGGGATCAGCCCCAGCATTTT. The V call is TRBV10-1, the J call TRBJ1-5; no firm D call. V gave up 3 bases and J gave up 5 bases, with 5 bases separating them. In germline, CDR1 is WNHNN, CDR2 SYGVQD (reference sequence). This CDR3 contains 12 residues.